The 20 T cell receptor beta chains reported below all come from one sample, sequenced in a study of blood T cell repertoires in COVID-19. The data were produced by immunoSEQ multiplex PCR, yet TCRdb's version contains in-frame clones alone and is incomplete. The sample records 200,000 to 250,000 clones, about 82% being singletons. The specimen sequenced was peripheral blood. The receptors here all came from an elderly man with acute or convalescent COVID-19.

Comments on this clone: A read error may produce the germline difference seen at one junction end. The gene calls are TRBV7-7 and TRBJ1-1, with TRBD1 identical over 7 bases. The CDR3 loop spans 13 amino acids. CDR1 is SSHAT and CDR2 is FNYEAQ in the germline V gene (reference sequence). The chain's CDR3 is CASSRDRNTEAFF. The CDR3 DNA is TGTGCTAGCAGCCGGGACAGGAACACTGAAGCTTTCTTT.

This clone has more than one count but fewer than ten. The chain combines TRBV27 with TRBJ2-1, with 7 nucleotides matching TRBD2. This CDR3 region has 14 residues. The J segment lost 4 bases and the V segment lost 7 bases, leaving 7 bases of the junction unmatched. Germline V gene lookup returns CDR1 MNHEY and CDR2 SMNVEV (reference sequence). CDR3 amino acids: CASTRRGEYNEQFF. The CDR3 DNA reads TGTGCCAGCACTCGACGGGGGGAATACAATGAGCAGTTCTTC.

V is TRBV28 and J is TRBJ2-7; D is possibly TRBD2 (6 bases). Germline V gives CDR1 MDHEN, CDR2 SYDVKM. This CDR3 is built from 13 residues. Trimming pared 2 bases from V and 2 bases from J, leaving 7 bases between. CDR3 sequence: CASSLGGTYEQYF. CDR3 bases: TGTGCCAGCAGTTTAGGCGGGACCTACGAGCAGTACTTC. The full variable domain, with the rest looked up from reference TRBV28 and TRBJ2-7, is DVKVTQSSRYLVKRTGEKVFLECVQDMDHENMFWYRQDPGLGLRLIYFSYDVKMKEKGDIPEGYSVSREKKERFSLILESASTNQTSMYLCASSLGGTYEQYFGPGTRLTVT.

The chain is built from TRBV6-4 and TRBJ1-4; D is possibly TRBD1 (5 bases). The CDR3 is 13 residues long. CDR1 MRHNA and CDR2 SNTAGT come from the germline V gene. V lost 2 bases to trimming and J lost 10 bases, with 11 bases between them. Here the CDR3 reads CASSDRLGGKLFF. The DNA of the CDR3 is TGTGCCAGCAGTGACAGGTTGGGGGGAAAACTGTTTTTT.

In its sample, this clone was seen a few times. V usage is TRBV12-3 or TRBV12-4 and J usage is TRBJ1-5; D remains unclear. Trimming removed 1 base at V and 6 bases at J, with 7 bases between. The CDR3 sequence is 13 residues long. In DNA, the CDR3 is TGTGCCAGCAGTTTAGATGGCGGTCAGCCCCAGCATTTT. Encoded protein: CASSLDGGQPQHF.

A note on this clone: This same CDR3 is encoded by further DNA sequences in the sample. This chain connects TRBV28 to TRBJ1-1, with unresolved D. Looked up from germline, CDR1 is MDHEN and CDR2 is SYDVKM. V lost 6 bases to trimming and J lost 1 base, with 12 bases between them. CDR3 length: 14 residues. The CDR3 nucleotides read TGTGCCAGCAGCCCCCCCGGAGGGAACACTGAAGCTTTCTTT. Its protein is CASSPPGGNTEAFF.

The chain recombines TRBV18 with TRBJ2-3, with D tentatively TRBD1 (6 bases). The CDR3 covers 15 residues. V was cut by 3 bases and J by 0 bases, with 10 bases left in between. Germline V CDR1 and CDR2: KGHSH, LQKENI. The CDR3 DNA reads TGTGCCAGCTCACCGAGGCAGGGGAGCACAGATACGCAGTATTTT. It encodes CASSPRQGSTDTQYF.

The CDR3 loop reads CASSPLAGGYNEQFF. The CDR3 DNA sequence: TGTGCCAGCAGCCCACTAGCGGGAGGCTACAATGAGCAGTTCTTC. V usage is TRBV6-5 and J usage is TRBJ2-1; 12 bases map to TRBD2. V dropped 6 bases and J dropped 3; count of bases not matched to a gene: 3. The CDR3 loop spans 15 amino acids. The V gene's germline CDR1 is MNHEY and CDR2 SVGAGI.

The rearrangement links TRBV5-4 to TRBJ1-2; D remains ambiguous. The V end was cut by 1 base, the J end by 3 bases, with 10 bases between. CDR3 length: 14 amino acids. Germline CDR1 SGHNT, CDR2 YYREEE (reference sequence). Here the CDR3 reads CASSLQSLDYGYTF. In DNA form, the CDR3 reads TGTGCCAGCAGCTTGCAGTCCCTAGACTATGGCTACACCTTC.

The chain links TRBV6-1 to TRBJ2-3; 9 nucleotides line up with TRBD2. V dropped 3 bases and J dropped 6; count of bases not matched to a gene: 7. The CDR3 is 15 residues long. Germline V gene data show CDR1 as MNHNS and CDR2 as SASEGT. The CDR3 reads CASSDRREGHDTQYF. For the CDR3, the DNA is TGTGCCAGCAGTGACCGGCGGGAGGGCCACGATACGCAGTATTTT.

The V call is TRBV7-2, the J call TRBJ1-4; weak D call: TRBD1 (5 bases). The germline V gene has CDR1 SGHTA and CDR2 FQGNSA. This CDR3 region has 14 residues. V lost 2 bases to trimming and J lost 5 bases, with 9 bases between them. The CDR3 loop is CASSLRSGNEKLFF. The CDR3 nucleotides are TGTGCCAGCAGCTTAAGGTCAGGGAATGAAAAACTGTTTTTT.

This chain uses TRBV4-3 with TRBJ2-2; D is unresolved. The CDR3 is made up of 14 amino acids. The V gene lost 0 bases and the J gene lost 3 bases, with 5 bases spanning the gap. In germline, CDR1 is LGHNA, CDR2 YSLEER. The CDR3 DNA reads as TGCGCCAGCAGCCAAGACCCTTACACCGGGGAGCTGTTTTTT. Protein sequence: CASSQDPYTGELFF.

The V gene is TRBV7-2, the J gene TRBJ2-7; 11 nucleotides match TRBD2. Trimming took 3 bases from V and 5 from J; bases not matched to a gene: 9. Germline V gene sequence: CDR1 SGHTA, CDR2 FQGNSA. The CDR3 has 16 amino acids. The DNA of the CDR3 is TGTGCCAGCAGCTTCCCACTAGCGGGGGCCCCTAACGAGCAGTACTTC. It is translated as CASSFPLAGAPNEQYF. The whole variable domain, remainder taken from reference TRBV7-2 and TRBJ2-7, is GAGVSQSPSNKVTEKGKDVELRCDPISGHTALYWYRQSLGQGLEFLIYFQGNSAPDKSGLPSDRFSAERTGGSVSTLTIQRTQQEDSAVYLCASSFPLAGAPNEQYFGPGTRLTVT.

This clone was found once. The chain is built from TRBV28 and TRBJ2-2; D gene unclear. V was pared by 11 bases and J by 5 bases, with 9 bases between. CDR3 length: 11 amino acids. Germline V gives CDR1 MDHEN, CDR2 SYDVKM. CDR3 sequence (DNA): TGTGCCTCCTTCGGGACCGGGGAGCTGTTTTTT. Its translation is CASFGTGELFF.

The rearrangement links TRBV27 to TRBJ1-5; D might be TRBD1 (6 bases). Germline-derived CDR1 and CDR2 are MNHEY and SMNVEV (reference sequence). The V end lost 0 bases, the J end lost 6 bases, and 18 bases lay between the germline ends. The CDR3 consists of 17 residues. The CDR3 region is CASSLSITGGALQPQHF. CDR3 nucleotides: TGTGCCAGCAGTTTATCGATCACGGGGGGCGCACTTCAGCCCCAGCATTTT.

V gene TRBV19 combines with J gene TRBJ1-1, with a weak D call TRBD1 (6 bases). Looked up from germline, CDR1 is LNHDA and CDR2 is SQIVND (reference sequence). Trimming shortened V by 9 bases and J by 5 bases, and 16 bases separated the two germline ends. This CDR3 comprises 13 residues. The CDR3 is CASRQQGLTEAFF. CDR3 coding DNA: TGTGCCAGCCGACAACAGGGTTTGACTGAAGCTTTCTTT.

V usage is TRBV28 and J usage is TRBJ1-5; 8 positions agree with TRBD1. V dropped 6 bases and J dropped 5; count of bases not matched to a gene: 3. CDR3 length: 13 amino acids. Per the germline V gene, CDR1 is MDHEN and CDR2 is SYDVKM. The CDR3 protein is CASRTRGHQPQHF. The DNA for the CDR3 is TGTGCCAGCAGAACCAGGGGGCATCAGCCCCAGCATTTT.

The chain recombines TRBV28 with TRBJ2-2; maybe TRBD2 (5 bases). This CDR3 has 13 amino acids. Trimming removed 2 bases from V and 8 bases from J, with 9 bases in between. Germline V lookup: CDR1 MDHEN, CDR2 SYDVKM. CDR3 residues: CASSLLAQGELFF. The CDR3 DNA reads as TGTGCCAGCAGTTTACTAGCACAAGGGGAGCTGTTTTTT.

In this sample, this clone turned up once. CDR3 loop: CASSTAGNTIYF. CDR3 bases: TGTGCCAGTAGTACAGCTGGAAACACCATATATTTT. The rearrangement links TRBV19 to TRBJ1-3; D not resolved. This CDR3 has 12 amino acids. The V end was cut by 4 bases, the J end by 2 bases, with 3 bases between. Per the germline V gene, CDR1 is LNHDA and CDR2 is SQIVND (reference sequence).

The chain employs TRBV9 and TRBJ2-7; D might be TRBD1 (5 bases). Trimming left V 4 bases short and J 5 bases short, with 10 bases between. CDR3 length: 12 amino acids. Germline CDR1 is SGDLS and CDR2 is YYNGEE. CDR3 DNA: TGTGCCAGCAGCCTCGAAGGGGACGAGCAGTACTTC. This codes for CASSLEGDEQYF.